Only a few counts were recorded for the clone carrying this T cell receptor (beta chain). Its matching antigen is unknown. MiXCR, run by TCRdb on the RT-PCR reads, gives a single entry per CDR3 protein. Of 150,000 to 200,000 distinct CDR3 sequences in the sample, around 9.2% are singletons; the top ten hold approximately 10%. This sample was taken from a study of response to subunit inactivated influenza vaccine. Notes on the study in general: That few new T cells are recruited by each seasonal influenza vaccination was the authors' suggestion.

This CDR3 comprises 13 residues. The V end was cut by 5 bases, the J end by 8 bases, with 14 bases between. Germline CDR1 reads SGHTA; CDR2 reads FQGTGA. The sequencing used non-naive T cells sorted from PBMCs, collected on the day of vaccination. The sequence was obtained from a man between 50 and 59 years old who received an inactivated influenza vaccine. V and J are TRBV7-3 and TRBJ2-3; D is undetermined. The CDR3 DNA is TGTGCCAGCAGCAACTCCCGTGGGTCTACGCAGTATTTT. Translating gives CASSNSRGSTQYF.